This TCR beta chain originates from a study of T cell responses to AZD1222 COVID-19 vaccine (dated by TCRdb to the early 2020s). Background for the entire study: TCR sequencing was performed for more than 230 trial participants, of whom some 200 were given two doses of AZD1222 and around 26 were given two doses of MenACWY control vaccine. Trial participants were enrolled by age into 18-55, 56-69 and 70-plus year subgroups, with around 150, 28 and 57 TCR-sequenced participants respectively.

The time point label on this specimen signifies: about 28 days (+/-7) after the second vaccine dose. AZD1222 recipients with second doses at about 4 weeks or about 12 weeks were pooled, because spike-specific TCR depth and breadth did not differ between schedules. Samples from vaccinated people were obtained from the UK trials COV001 and COV002, which included a single-blind randomized controlled phase 2/3 trial of AZD1222 (ChAdOx1 nCoV-19) in healthy adults. For TCRbeta chain sequencing, PBMC samples from trial participants were taken at day 0 and at day 28 after the second dose. From the germline V gene (reference sequence), CDR1 is MNHEY and CDR2 is SMNVEV. From the cysteine up to the phenylalanine, the CDR3 has a length of 17 residues. This entry keeps only the CDR3 DNA: 51 bases, framed from base 1. Trimming accounts for 6 bases at V and 2 bases at J, while the number of junction bases matched to no gene is 9.

The study at large found these results: Conclusions about previously exposed vaccinees are limited, since just five or six AZD1222 recipients were seropositive for SARS-CoV-2 at baseline. Vaccine-associated CD4 TCRs spanned the whole spike protein, with dominant responses in regions 160-218 and 743-854. Most participants were white British and females outnumbered males, and the authors suggested that clonal diversity may have been underestimated. Epitopes outside the regions mutated in the B.1.351 and B.1.1.7 variants were reportedly recognized by nearly half of the unique spike-specific TCRs. In the small 56-69-year group, the increase in depth fell short of significance, most likely because of low power. Because no day 14 peak-response samples were available, repertoires were characterized only after the peak T cell response. After two AZD1222 doses, spike-specific TCR breadth and depth were significantly higher than at day 0 and than in MenACWY recipients.

About this clone itself: What antigen it recognizes has not been identified. The input lacks base qualities; no much larger clone sits a single base away.

The CDR3 regions of human TCRbeta chains were analyzed by immunosequencing. Turning to the authors' computational methods: TCRs in the repertoires were compared against a reference library of SARS-CoV-2-specific TCRs that had been generated with the MIRA antigen-specificity platform. Breadth was defined as the fraction of unique TCRs that were SARS-CoV-2-associated. Depth was defined as the fraction of total T cells that were SARS-CoV-2-associated. Using the MIRA data, each spike-specific TCR was assigned both to the spike region to which the TCR was reactive and to a CD4 or CD8 class. Log10-transformed breadth and depth values were compared by one-way ANOVA with Sidak's multiple comparisons tests. TCRdb provides this immuneACCESS table in a form limited to in-frame rearrangements. Some clones are lacking; in checked studies, under half of them reflect an unresolved V gene, and why the rest are absent is not known. V and J calls and clone size come straight from that table; D and trimming were deduced from the DNA. The sample records around 6,000 clones, 87% of which are singletons. The ten largest account for 15% of the sample.

The material was peripheral blood, obtained 28 days after the second AZD1222 dose. This receptor was obtained from an adult who received the AZD1222 COVID-19 vaccine. The chain is encoded by TRBV27 joined to TRBJ2-1, and 11 bases in between align with TRBD2. The DNA reads as follows: TGTGCCAGCAGAGGACCTATAGCGGGAGGGCCCTACAATGAGCAGTTCTTC. The resulting protein is CASRGPIAGGPYNEQFF.